This is a list of T cell receptor beta chains from one sample in a study of T cell responses to AZD1222 COVID-19 vaccine. TCRdb's table, derived via immunoSEQ multiplex PCR, lists solely in-frame clones and lacks some. The sample consists of 130,000 or so clones, about 92% of them appearing once. Sample: peripheral blood, taken on day 0 of AZD1222 vaccination. Every receptor here comes from an adult in good health. CDR3s include the opening cysteine and the closing phenylalanine or tryptophan. A D gene is named only where the DNA matches it firmly. Not every row has a clone size; where given, it reads once, few, many or a size class.

J,V,length,D,size,DNA,CDR3
TRBJ2-3,TRBV19,10,NA,NA,TGTACCCGCCGGACAGATACGCAGTATTTT,CTRRTDTQYF
TRBJ1-2,TRBV2,14,NA,NA,TGTGCCACCCCCCGCTCAGTAACTAACTATGGCTACACCTTC,CATPRSVTNYGYTF
TRBJ2-1,TRBV12-5,18,TRBD2,NA,TGTGCTAGTGGTTTGGTACGTACTAGCGGGGACCATTACAATGAGCAGTTCTTC,CASGLVRTSGDHYNEQFF
TRBJ2-1,TRBV6-4,16,TRBD2,few,TGTGCCAGCAGTGACTCGGCTAGCGGGGAGTACAATGAGCAGTTCTTC,CASSDSASGEYNEQFF
TRBJ1-4,TRBV12-3/TRBV12-4,11,NA,few,TGTGCCAGCAGTTTTGGAAGGAAACTGTTTTTT,CASSFGRKLFF
TRBJ2-7,TRBV18,14,TRBD2,NA,TGTGCCAGCTCACCACCGGGGGGAGGGTACGAGCAGTACTTC,CASSPPGGGYEQYF
TRBJ1-1,TRBV9,14,NA,NA,TGTGCCAGCAGCCCATGGGAGAGGAACACTGAAGCTTTCTTT,CASSPWERNTEAFF
TRBJ1-1,TRBV6-5,14,NA,NA,TGTGCCAGCAGTTACGGGGGCGGCCCAACTGAAGCTTTCTTT,CASSYGGGPTEAFF
TRBJ2-7,TRBV6-5,15,NA,NA,TGTGCCAGCAGTTACGGACACGGAAGCTCCTACGAGCAGTACTTC,CASSYGHGSSYEQYF
TRBJ1-1,TRBV6-2/TRBV6-3,14,NA,once,TGTGCCAGCAGTTACCGGAAAGGGGGGACTGAAGCTTTCTTT,CASSYRKGGTEAFF
TRBJ2-3,TRBV2,13,NA,NA,TGTGCCAGCAGTTTAACACCTAGAGATACGCAGTATTTT,CASSLTPRDTQYF